The TCR beta chain described here comes from a study of T cell repertoires in cytomegalovirus infection. About the study: Alongside well-studied HLA-B-restricted CMV epitopes, recently identified HLA-C-restricted CMV epitopes were also used. Through public TCR beta signatures, both CMV infection and matching HLA type were indicated. Points from the study as a whole: It was HLA-C-restricted CMV-specific TCR beta clonotypes that dominated the response ex vivo.

This clonotype was observed a handful of times. As yet, its antigen is unknown. TCRdb re-analysed the reads in MiXCR, keeping a single row per CDR3 protein. The top ten hold roughly 50% of the sample, which has about 570,000 distinct CDR3 sequences, 40% seen once. Trimming removed 4 bases at V and 4 bases at J, with 17 bases between. Germline lookup yields CDR1 SQVTM and CDR2 ANQGSEA. The CDR3 contains 15 residues. This rearrangement joins TRBV29-1 to TRBJ2-1, with a possible D match to TRBD1 (7 bases). The origin of this receptor is a human donor in good health (CMV status not recorded). Some clones in this sample may be carry-over from other donors' samples. The starting material was cultured PBMCs, obtained from culture after CMV antigen stimulation. CDR3 in DNA: TGCAGCGTTGGCGGGACAGCAGATTTATACAATGAGCAGTTCTTC. Residues: CSVGGTADLYNEQFF.